The 30 T cell receptor beta chains reported below all come from one sample, sequenced in a study of CD8 T cells in Susac syndrome. Reverse transcription of about 0.5 to 1 ug RNA was carried out with random hexamers. TCRdb recomputed calls from the immunoSEQ multiplex PCR reads with MiXCR, one row per CDR3 protein. This repertoire shows 100,000 to 150,000 distinct CDR3 sequences, 93% found once; its top ten account for roughly 0.32%. The sequencing input was CD8+ T cells from PBMCs. The receptors stem from a human donor with multiple sclerosis.

The chain couples TRBV2 to TRBJ2-1, with 7 positions matching TRBD1. The CDR3 runs 13 residues. The V gene's germline CDR1 is SNHLY and CDR2 FYNNEI. V shed 7 bases and J 5 bases; nucleotides not matched to a gene: 5. CDR3 DNA: TGTGCCAGCACAAACAGGGGAGACAATGAGCAGTTCTTC. This codes for CASTNRGDNEQFF.

The count of this clonotype is one. The V call is TRBV30, the J call TRBJ2-1; either TRBD1 or TRBD2 may fit D (5 bases each). Germline V gene sequence: CDR1 GTSNPN, CDR2 SVGIG (reference sequence). V lost 5 bases and J lost 4, with 21 bases in between. CDR3 length: 16 amino acids. CDR3 loop: CAWRDPDGQAYNEQFF. The CDR3 bases are TGTGCCTGGCGGGACCCCGACGGGCAGGCGTACAATGAGCAGTTCTTC.

The chain links TRBV14 to TRBJ1-2; no clear D gene. CDR1 is SGHDN and CDR2 is FVKESK in the germline V gene. This CDR3 region has 13 residues. Deletions cut 1 base from V and 2 bases from J, with 5 bases between. The CDR3 nucleotides are TGTGCCAGCAGCCAAGCAACCAACTATGGCTACACCTTC. It encodes CASSQATNYGYTF.

In nucleotides, the CDR3 is TGTGCCAGCAGCGTAGTGGAGGGTAGCAATCAGCCCCAGCATTTT. This encodes CASSVVEGSNQPQHF. The chain uses TRBV7-9 and TRBJ1-5, with D unresolved. From germline, CDR1 is SEHNR and CDR2 FQNEAQ (reference sequence). This CDR3 is built from 15 residues. V lost 5 bases to trimming and J lost 0 bases, with 11 bases between them.

J is TRBJ1-2 and V is TRBV19; tentative D call: TRBD1 (5 bases). V was clipped by 6 bases and J by 0 bases, with 11 bases between them. This CDR3 contains 14 residues. Germline CDR1 is LNHDA and CDR2 is SQIVND (reference sequence). The CDR3 sequence is CASSPVRANYGYTF. The CDR3 DNA reads as TGTGCCAGTAGCCCCGTCAGGGCTAACTATGGCTACACCTTC.

This clonotype was picked up one time. The genes are TRBV30 and TRBJ2-1, with 7 nucleotides matching TRBD2. This CDR3 spans 19 amino acids. With V trimmed by 5 bases and J by 3 bases, 22 bases remained unmatched. Germline V gene sequence: CDR1 GTSNPN, CDR2 SVGIG (reference sequence). The DNA for the CDR3 is TGTGCCTGGGACCGCAAGCGGGGTCGGTTGCTAGCGAGCTACAATGAGCAGTTCTTC. As protein: CAWDRKRGRLLASYNEQFF.

V is TRBV19 and J is TRBJ2-5; tentative D call: TRBD2 (6 bases). The germline CDR1 and CDR2 sequences are LNHDA and SQIVND (reference sequence). CDR3 length equals 14 residues. Between the trimmed V and J ends, which lost 0 bases and 4 bases, there was a span of 9 bases. CDR3 protein: CASSIDGGRETQYF. The CDR3, as DNA: TGTGCCAGTAGTATAGACGGGGGAAGAGAGACCCAGTACTTC.

V is TRBV20-1 and J is TRBJ2-3, with TRBD2 matching 9 bases. The CDR3 has 14 amino acids. Germline CDR1 reads DFQATT; CDR2 reads SNEGSKA (reference sequence). After removal of 3 bases from V and 6 bases from J, the junction contained 7 bases not matched to a gene. CDR3 DNA sequence: TGCAGTGCTAGGAATAGCGGGGGATTGGATACGCAGTATTTT. Amino acid sequence: CSARNSGGLDTQYF.

The CDR3 DNA is TGTGCCAGCAGTTACGGGGTCCCAGGGCCCGCGACCCAGTACTTC. Translation gives CASSYGVPGPATQYF. This chain joins TRBV6-5 and TRBJ2-5, with a weak D call TRBD1 (5 bases). V dropped 2 bases and J dropped 7 bases, with 17 bases sitting between them. Germline V gene sequence: CDR1 MNHEY, CDR2 SVGAGI. This CDR3 contains 15 residues.

The chain joins TRBV27 to TRBJ2-5; TRBD2 matches at 13 bases. The CDR3 loop spans 19 amino acids. The V gene's germline CDR1 is MNHEY and CDR2 SMNVEV (reference sequence). V trimming: 0 bases; J trimming: 2 bases; junction bases outside the gene matches: 9. Here the CDR3 DNA reads TGTGCCAGCAGTTTATCTCGGACTAGCGGGAGATGGCCACAAGAGACCCAGTACTTC. The encoded protein is CASSLSRTSGRWPQETQYF.

The V and J genes are TRBV7-8 and TRBJ1-5; D remains ambiguous. This CDR3 contains 13 residues. The germline V and J ends were trimmed by 0 bases and 4 bases, with 4 bases remaining between them. Germline V gene sequence: CDR1 SGHVS, CDR2 FQNEAQ. CDR3 loop: CASSLASNQPQHF. The CDR3 coding sequence is TGTGCCAGCAGCTTAGCCAGTAATCAGCCCCAGCATTTT.

The chain uses TRBV7-9 and TRBJ2-7, with D possibly being TRBD1 (6 bases). This CDR3 has 15 residues. In germline, CDR1 is SEHNR, CDR2 FQNEAQ (reference sequence). The V end was cut by 10 bases, the J end by 1 base, with 20 bases between. The CDR3 region has the DNA TGTGCCACCACTCAAACCGGGACACCTTCCTACGAGCAGTACTTC. It translates to CATTQTGTPSYEQYF.

J is TRBJ2-3 and V is TRBV7-6; 8 positions agree with TRBD2. The V gene's germline CDR1 is SGHVS and CDR2 FNYEAQ. This CDR3 is 16 amino acids long. The junction had 5 bases not matched to a gene; V was cut back by 1 base and J by 2 bases. CDR3 sequence: CASSLVTGGVTDTQYF. CDR3 nucleotide sequence: TGTGCCAGCAGCTTAGTGACCGGGGGGGTCACAGATACGCAGTATTTT.

The chain links TRBV27 to TRBJ2-7, with D perhaps matching TRBD2 (5 bases). Trimming removed 5 bases at V and 9 bases at J, with 17 bases between. CDR3 size: 13 residues. In germline, CDR1 is MNHEY, CDR2 SMNVEV (reference sequence). This CDR3 is CASSLHAGAGQYV. CDR3 bases: TGTGCCAGCAGTCTCCATGCGGGCGCAGGGCAGTACGTC.

V usage is TRBV5-4 and J usage is TRBJ2-1; D gene unclear. The length of the CDR3 is 11 residues. Germline V lookup: CDR1 SGHNT, CDR2 YYREEE (reference sequence). Trimming left V 7 bases short and J 5 bases short, with 7 bases between. CDR3 sequence reads: CASGRNNEQFF. DNA of the CDR3: TGTGCCAGCGGCCGGAACAATGAGCAGTTCTTC.

V gene TRBV5-5 combines with J gene TRBJ2-5; a weak D match, TRBD2 (6 bases). This CDR3 is 14 amino acids long. CDR1 is SGHKS and CDR2 is YYEKEE in the germline V gene (reference sequence). V was shortened by 0 bases and J by 4 bases, with 10 bases between the two germline ends. The CDR3 region has the DNA TGTGCCAGCAGCTTGGAAGGTAGCGGAGAGACCCAGTACTTC. This translates into CASSLEGSGETQYF.

The V call is TRBV25-1, the J call TRBJ2-1, with TRBD2 matching over 7 bases. This CDR3 is 16 amino acids long. With 1 base clipped from V and 2 bases from J, the junction kept 5 bases outside the gene matches. The V gene's germline CDR1 is MGHDK and CDR2 SYGVNS. CDR3 loop: CASSESVGGTYNEQFF. DNA of the CDR3: TGTGCCAGCAGTGAATCTGTCGGGGGGACCTACAATGAGCAGTTCTTC.

A single count supports this clonotype. The CDR3 nucleotides are TGTGCCAGCAGCGTAGCGGGGGGCGGAGAGACCCAGTACTTC. This translates into CASSVAGGGETQYF. The chain recombines TRBV9 with TRBJ2-5; the D gene is possibly TRBD2 (7 bases). Trimming left V 0 bases short and J 4 bases short, with 10 bases between. There are 14 residues in the CDR3. Germline values: CDR1 SGDLS, CDR2 YYNGEE.

The chain is built from TRBV7-9 and TRBJ1-1; D perhaps matches TRBD1 (5 bases). The ends were cut back, 5 bases at V and 0 bases at J, with 13 bases in the middle. This CDR3 is 15 amino acids long. Germline lookup yields CDR1 SEHNR and CDR2 FQNEAQ (reference sequence). The CDR3, as DNA: TGTGCCAGCAGCGGACGGGGACCCATGAACACTGAAGCTTTCTTT. The encoded protein is CASSGRGPMNTEAFF.

The chain has TRBV3-1 and TRBJ2-5, with D maybe TRBD2 (6 bases). The CDR3 has 14 amino acids. V dropped 6 bases and J dropped 5 bases, with 16 bases sitting between them. Germline values: CDR1 LGHDT, CDR2 YNNKEL (reference sequence). The CDR3 is CASRPEVGRETQYF. CDR3 nucleotide sequence: TGTGCCAGCAGACCCGAGGTAGGGAGGGAGACCCAGTACTTC.

The genes are TRBV7-3 and TRBJ2-2, with TRBD1 identical over 8 bases. Trimming at V came to 6 bases and at J to 7 bases, leaving 7 bases not matched to a gene. Germline V lookup: CDR1 SGHTA, CDR2 FQGTGA. CDR3 size: 14 residues. The CDR3 nucleotides are TGTGCCAGCAGTCCTCAGGGGGCGGGCGGGGAGCTGTTTTTT. Residues: CASSPQGAGGELFF.

There are a few counts of this clonotype. This chain links TRBV7-9 with TRBJ1-3; D is unclear. Germline CDR1 SEHNR, CDR2 FQNEAQ (reference sequence). The CDR3 runs 17 residues. The V end lost 0 bases, the J end lost 0 bases, and 12 bases lay between the germline ends. The CDR3 loop is CASSLAPAGLSGNTIYF. Written as DNA, the CDR3 is TGTGCCAGCAGCTTAGCCCCAGCGGGCCTCTCTGGAAACACCATATATTTT. Combining the CDR3 with reference TRBV7-9 and TRBJ1-3 gives the whole variable domain DTGVSQNPRHKITKRGQNVTFRCDPISEHNRLYWYRQTLGQGPEFLTYFQNEAQLEKSRLLSDRFSAERPKGSFSTLEIQRTEQGDSAMYLCASSLAPAGLSGNTIYFGEGSWLTVV.

V gene TRBV6-5 combines with J gene TRBJ1-2, with no clear D. CDR3 length equals 13 residues. The V gene's germline CDR1 is MNHEY and CDR2 SVGAGI. V lost 6 bases and J 3 bases, leaving 11 bases between the germline ends. The CDR3 nucleotides read TGTGCCAGCAGCGCCGGGTCGTACTATGGCTACACCTTC. Amino acid sequence: CASSAGSYYGYTF.

V and J are TRBV25-1 and TRBJ2-5; TRBD1 might be the D (6 bases). Germline assignment: CDR1 MGHDK and CDR2 SYGVNS. This CDR3 contains 15 residues. Trimming pared 0 bases from V and 5 bases from J, leaving 13 bases between. The CDR3 coding sequence is TGTGCCAGCAGTGAATATAACAGGGCAGGGGAGACCCAGTACTTC. Translation gives CASSEYNRAGETQYF.

The J gene is TRBJ2-5, the V gene TRBV27; 10 bases agree with TRBD1. Looked up from germline, CDR1 is MNHEY and CDR2 is SMNVEV (reference sequence). After removal of 4 bases from V and 4 bases from J, the junction contained 12 bases not matched to a gene. The CDR3 has 17 amino acids. As DNA, the CDR3 is TGTGCCAGCAGTTCCCCCCAGGGGACAGGGGAGAGAGAGACCCAGTACTTC. Its protein is CASSSPQGTGERETQYF.

The CDR3 reads CASSHKQGAYEQYF. The DNA of the CDR3 is TGCGCCAGCAGCCACAAACAGGGGGCCTACGAGCAGTACTTC. This chain uses TRBV5-1 with TRBJ2-7, with TRBD1 matching over 8 bases. This CDR3 spans 14 amino acids. After removal of 4 bases from V and 2 bases from J, the junction contained 5 bases not matched to a gene. Germline CDR1 reads SGHRS; CDR2 reads YFSETQ.

The V and J genes are TRBV3-1 and TRBJ2-1, with TRBD2 matching over 8 bases. Unmatched junction bases numbered 5, after V lost 3 bases and J lost 1 base. This CDR3 is 16 amino acids long. Germline CDR1 LGHDT, CDR2 YNNKEL (reference sequence). CDR3 residues: CASSQAGGGSYNEQFF. In nucleotides, the CDR3 is TGTGCCAGCAGCCAGGCGGGGGGTGGGTCCTACAATGAGCAGTTCTTC.

The chain links TRBV12-3 or TRBV12-4 to TRBJ1-1; 7 bases agree with TRBD1. With V trimmed by 5 bases and J by 0 bases, 12 bases remained unmatched. This CDR3 region has 17 residues. The chain's CDR3 is CASSPRDTGAMNTEAFF. The DNA for the CDR3 is TGTGCCAGCAGTCCGAGGGACACAGGGGCGATGAACACTGAAGCTTTCTTT.

This chain joins TRBV9 and TRBJ2-3; D is unresolved. Germline V CDR1 and CDR2: SGDLS, YYNGEE. Trimming pared 5 bases from V and 2 bases from J, leaving 12 bases between. This CDR3 is 14 amino acids long. CDR3 DNA sequence: TGTGCCAGCAGAGCGACGGACCACACAGATACGCAGTATTTT. Translation gives CASRATDHTDTQYF.

The chain is built from TRBV12-3 or TRBV12-4 and TRBJ1-3; D is ambiguous. V shed 1 base and J shed 0 bases, with 10 bases lying between them. This CDR3 comprises 16 residues. CDR3 sequence reads: CASSLGTAFSGNTIYF. DNA of the CDR3: TGTGCCAGCAGTTTAGGAACAGCTTTCTCTGGAAACACCATATATTTT.